This paragraph reports one T cell receptor beta chain. The data are from a study of blood T cell repertoires in COVID-19. V dropped 7 bases and J dropped 7 bases, with 16 bases sitting between them. Germline V gives CDR1 LNHDA, CDR2 SQIVND (reference sequence). The CDR3 spans 14 residues. TCRdb keeps only in-frame clones here, not all; method: immunoSEQ multiplex PCR. The repertoire holds about 160,000 clones, roughly 87% seen once, with roughly 4% in the top ten. This clonotype was obtained from a woman aged 55-69 years who had recovered from COVID-19. The material sequenced was peripheral blood. The rearrangement uses TRBV19 and TRBJ1-4, with D maybe TRBD1 (6 bases). CDR3 sequence: CASMVQTGGEKLFF. The CDR3 DNA sequence: TGTGCCAGTATGGTTCAGACAGGCGGTGAAAAACTGTTTTTT.